The 12 T cell receptor beta chains below come from one sample, sequenced in a study of tumor-infiltrating lymphocytes in glioblastoma multiforme. Multiple V-beta primers and a C-beta primer amplified TCRB from RNA. TCRdb used MiXCR to reprocess the multiplex PCR reads, holding one entry per CDR3 protein. The sample shows nearly 20,000 distinct CDR3 sequences, roughly 64% of them seen only once. The sample taken for sequencing was peripheral blood. The receptor source for this set is a male donor with glioblastoma.

This clonotype occurred many times. The chain has TRBV20-1 and TRBJ2-3; D assignment may be TRBD1 or TRBD2 (5 bases each). Trimming cost V 1 base and J 1 base, with 12 bases left between them. CDR1 is DFQATT, CDR2 SNEGSKA, per germline (reference sequence). CDR3 length equals 15 residues. The CDR3 spells CSARGWGSGTDTQYF. CDR3 DNA: TGCAGTGCTAGAGGCTGGGGGTCGGGCACAGATACGCAGTATTTT.

Note on this clonotype: A read error may account for a junction end that differs from germline. The chain joins TRBV11-2 to TRBJ2-1; no clear D. The CDR3 length is 13 residues. Germline CDR1 is SGHAT and CDR2 is FQNNGV. CDR3 in amino acids: CASSLDRANERFF. The CDR3 nucleotides are TGTGCCAGCAGCTTAGATAGGGCAAATGAGCGGTTCTTC.

CDR3 protein: CSVGGDQSRHF. In DNA form, the CDR3 reads TGCAGCGTTGGGGGGGATCAGTCCCGGCATTTT. V is TRBV29-1 and J is TRBJ1-5, with a weak D call TRBD1 (5 bases). The germline V gene has CDR1 SQVTM and CDR2 ANQGSEA. The germline V and J ends were trimmed by 4 bases and 15 bases, with 16 bases remaining between them. The CDR3 has 11 amino acids.

V is TRBV11-1 and J is TRBJ2-1, with TRBD2 matching over 10 bases. The CDR3 is 17 amino acids. Germline V lookup: CDR1 SGHAT, CDR2 FQDESV (reference sequence). CDR3 bases: TGTCCCGGCAGCTCTCTTGCGGCTAGCGGGAGCAGTAATGAGCAGTTCTTC. Amino acid sequence: CPGSSLAASGSSNEQFF.

This clonotype was observed a single time. This chain links TRBV28 with TRBJ2-5; 10 bases match TRBD1. The CDR3 has 21 residues. After removal of 5 bases from V and 4 bases from J, the junction contained 25 bases not matched to a gene. Germline V CDR1 and CDR2: MDHEN, SYDVKM. Written as DNA, the CDR3 is TGTGCCAGCAGTCTGCCTCAGGCGTGGAGATGGACAGGGGGTCGGGCAGAGACCCAGTACTTC. The encoded protein is CASSLPQAWRWTGGRAETQYF. Complete variable domain (other parts from reference TRBV28 and TRBJ2-5): DVKVTQSSRYLVKRTGEKVFLECVQDMDHENMFWYRQDPGLGLRLIYFSYDVKMKEKGDIPEGYSVSREKKERFSLILESASTNQTSMYLCASSLPQAWRWTGGRAETQYFGPGTRLLVL.

Turning to this clonotype: The junction differs from germline at one of its ends, possibly a read error. J is TRBJ2-2 and V is TRBV12-3 or TRBV12-4, with D perhaps matching TRBD2 (7 bases). The CDR3 sequence is 13 residues long. CDR3 sequence (DNA): TGTGCCAGCAGTTTAATGCAGGGGAGGGGAGCTGTTTTT. This gives the protein CASSLMQGRGAVF.

There are a few counts of this clonotype. The V gene is TRBV7-9, the J gene TRBJ1-1; D perhaps matches TRBD1 (5 bases). Germline V gives CDR1 SEHNR, CDR2 FQNEAQ (reference sequence). The CDR3 extends over 14 amino acids. Trimming stripped 6 bases from V and 6 bases from J, with 17 bases between. CDR3 region: CASSPPGPAAEAFF. CDR3 bases: TGTGCCAGCAGTCCACCGGGACCGGCGGCTGAAGCTTTCTTT.

In the case of this clonotype: Its ends do not fully match the called genes, so a read error is possible. V and J are TRBV6-5 and TRBJ1-1; 9 bases align to TRBD1. CDR1 MNHEY and CDR2 SVGAGI come from the germline V gene. CDR3 size: 14 residues. The CDR3 sequence is CASSLSGQGTEAFF. As DNA, the CDR3 is TGTGCCAGCAGCCTCTCGGGACAGGGAACTGAGGCTTTCTTT.

A remark on this clonotype: One junction end does not reproduce the germline sequence, and a read error may be involved. CDR3 protein: CVSSSGHGTSEAFF. CDR3 coding DNA: TGTGTCAGCAGCTCAGGGCACGGAACCTCTGAAGCTTTCTTT. This rearrangement joins TRBV12-3 or TRBV12-4 to TRBJ1-1; weak D call: TRBD1 (5 bases). The CDR3 has 14 residues.

Note on this clonotype: The junction shows a germline mismatch at one end, possibly a read error. The chain couples TRBV29-1 to TRBJ2-3; the match to TRBD2 covers 12 bases. This CDR3 is 15 amino acids long. CDR1 and CDR2 from the germline V gene are SQVTM and ANQGSEA. The CDR3 protein is CSARRLAGETDMQYF. The CDR3 nucleotides are TGCAGCGCTAGAAGACTAGCGGGAGAGACAGATATGCAGTATTTT.

The DNA of the CDR3 is TGTGCCGTCAGGAAAGGCGGGAGTTGGAATGAGCAGTTCTTC. This gives the protein CAVRKGGSWNEQFF. The rearrangement uses TRBV11-1 and TRBJ2-1, with TRBD2 matching 7 bases. The germline V gene has CDR1 SGHAT and CDR2 FQDESV (reference sequence). The CDR3 covers 14 residues. V shed 11 bases and J 7 bases; nucleotides not matched to a gene: 14.

This clonotype was seen more than once but under ten times. The chain employs TRBV20-1 and TRBJ2-7; 10 bases agree with TRBD1. The CDR3 has 14 residues. CDR1 and CDR2 (germline): DFQATT, SNEGSKA (reference sequence). The junction had 6 bases not matched to a gene; V was cut back by 0 bases and J by 7 bases. The CDR3 reads CSARDTGQGWEQYF. The DNA for the CDR3 is TGCAGTGCTAGAGATACGGGACAGGGGTGGGAGCAGTACTTC.